This TCR beta chain is from a study of human T cells and chemical hapten exposure. Study details: Sensitization applied 2% DPC to about 2 cm by about 2 cm of upper inner arm skin. The patient population, which was mostly female, had alopecia areata, totalis or universalis. Study-level points and caveats: There were significantly more large CDR3 similarity clusters among expanded TCRs than among controls.

Germline loops: CDR1 LNHNV, CDR2 YYDKDF (reference sequence). V gave up 0 bases and J gave up 12 bases, with 17 bases separating them. The CDR3 length is 14 residues. Regarding time point: patch test 2, 6 weeks after DPC sensitization. Treatment indicated: therapeutic diphenylcyclopropenone sensitization with weekly scalp DPC. Non-pregnant alopecia patients aged 18 to 70, suitable for DPC therapy. A word on this clonotype: Its specificity is unknown.

TCRdb reanalysed the RACE reads using MiXCR and keeps one entry per CDR3 protein. The table records 75,000 to 100,000 distinct CDR3 sequences, about 9% of them present only once. This specimen consisted of whole blood, obtained in connection with sensitization to the hapten diphenylcyclopropenone (DPC). This clonotype was sampled from a middle-aged woman with alopecia areata. Some clones in this sample may be carry-over from other donors' samples. The chain joins TRBV15 to TRBJ1-2; D not certain. The CDR3 DNA is TGTGCCACCAGCAGAGATCGGAAGGCCCGTACGGACACCTTC. Its protein product is CATSRDRKARTDTF.